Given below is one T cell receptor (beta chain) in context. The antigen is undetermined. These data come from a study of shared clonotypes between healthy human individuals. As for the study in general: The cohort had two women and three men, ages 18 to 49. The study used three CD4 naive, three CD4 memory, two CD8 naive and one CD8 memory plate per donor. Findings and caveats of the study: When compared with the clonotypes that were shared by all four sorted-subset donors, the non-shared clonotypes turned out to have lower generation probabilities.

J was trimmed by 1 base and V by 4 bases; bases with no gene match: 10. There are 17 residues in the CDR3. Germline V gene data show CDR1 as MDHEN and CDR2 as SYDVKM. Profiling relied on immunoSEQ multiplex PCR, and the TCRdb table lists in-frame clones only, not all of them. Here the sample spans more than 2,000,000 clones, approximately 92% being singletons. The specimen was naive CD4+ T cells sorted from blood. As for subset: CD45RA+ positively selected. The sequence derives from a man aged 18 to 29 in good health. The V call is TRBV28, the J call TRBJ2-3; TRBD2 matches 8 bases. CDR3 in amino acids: CASSCRTSPTCTDTQYF. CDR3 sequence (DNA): TGTGCCAGCAGTTGCCGGACTAGCCCTACTTGCACAGATACGCAGTATTTT.